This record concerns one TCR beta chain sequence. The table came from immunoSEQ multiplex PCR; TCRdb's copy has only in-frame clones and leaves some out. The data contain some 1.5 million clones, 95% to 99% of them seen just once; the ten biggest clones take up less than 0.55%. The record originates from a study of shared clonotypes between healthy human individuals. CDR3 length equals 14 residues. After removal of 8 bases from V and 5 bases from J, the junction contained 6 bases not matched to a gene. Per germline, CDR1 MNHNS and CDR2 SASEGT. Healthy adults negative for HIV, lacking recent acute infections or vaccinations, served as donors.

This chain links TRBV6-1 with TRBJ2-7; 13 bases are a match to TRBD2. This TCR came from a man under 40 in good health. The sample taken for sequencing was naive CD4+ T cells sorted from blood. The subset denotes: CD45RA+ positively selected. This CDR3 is CASLGLAGSHEQYF. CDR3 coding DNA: TGTGCCAGCCTGGGACTAGCGGGATCCCACGAGCAGTACTTC.